This T cell receptor (beta chain) was recovered during a study of blood T cell repertoires in COVID-19. Study context: From the United States, Italy and Spain came samples of acute and convalescent COVID-19.

Trimming cost V 5 bases and J 8 bases, with 12 bases left between them. The CDR3 contains 12 residues. CDR1 is MNHEY and CDR2 is SMNVEV in the germline V gene (reference sequence). Per the authors' pipeline: Using reference gene primer amplification, nucleated cell counts were estimated. Here immunoSEQ multiplex PCR was the method, and the copy in TCRdb shows in-frame clones only, minus some. That table supplies the V and J calls and clone size; D and trimming were determined from the DNA. Among about 320,000 clones listed, 85% to 95% were seen once. This study enrolled people aged roughly 18 to 100 from 24 US geographic areas. Cohorts were based on clinical histories the participants reported.

V and J are TRBV27 and TRBJ1-1; D is undetermined. The sequence derives from a woman in her thirties who had been exposed to COVID-19. The sequencing sample was made of PBMCs or T cells enriched from blood (not recorded which). The CDR3 region is CASSSLLREAFF. The CDR3 DNA is TGTGCCAGCAGTAGTCTACTTCGGGAAGCTTTCTTT.